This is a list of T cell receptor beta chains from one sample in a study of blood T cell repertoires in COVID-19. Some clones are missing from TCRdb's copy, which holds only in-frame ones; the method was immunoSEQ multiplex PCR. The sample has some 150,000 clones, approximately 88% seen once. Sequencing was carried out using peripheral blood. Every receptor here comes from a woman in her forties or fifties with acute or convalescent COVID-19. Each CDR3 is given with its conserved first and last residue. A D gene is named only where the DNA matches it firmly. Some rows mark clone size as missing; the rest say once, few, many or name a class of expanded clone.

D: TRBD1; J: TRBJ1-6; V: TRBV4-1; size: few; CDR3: CASSQDPGQGFSPLHF; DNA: TGCGCCAGCAGCCAAGATCCCGGACAGGGATTTTCACCCCTCCACTTT
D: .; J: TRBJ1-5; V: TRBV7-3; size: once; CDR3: CASSLPGQPQHF; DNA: TGTGCCAGCAGCCTTCCGGGTCAGCCCCAGCATTTT
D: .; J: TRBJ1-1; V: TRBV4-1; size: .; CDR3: CASSQGVGDTEAFF; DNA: TGCGCCAGCAGCCAAGGGGTTGGAGACACTGAAGCTTTCTTT
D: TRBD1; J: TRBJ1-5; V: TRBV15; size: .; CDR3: CATRRDRVGNQPQHF; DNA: TGTGCCACCAGGCGGGACAGGGTAGGGAATCAGCCCCAGCATTTT
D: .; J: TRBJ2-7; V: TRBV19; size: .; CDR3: CASSIDTVAGAPYEQYF; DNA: TGTGCCAGTAGTATAGATACGGTTGCAGGGGCTCCCTACGAGCAGTACTTC
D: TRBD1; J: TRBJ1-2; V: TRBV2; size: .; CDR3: CASSAGTALYGYTF; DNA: TGTGCCAGCAGTGCCGGGACAGCTCTTTATGGCTACACCTTC
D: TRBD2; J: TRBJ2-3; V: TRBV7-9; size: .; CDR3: CASTITSGGADTQYF; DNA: TGTGCCAGCACCATAACTAGCGGGGGGGCGGATACGCAGTATTTT
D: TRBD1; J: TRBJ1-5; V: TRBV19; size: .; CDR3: CASTETGIEGYQPQHF; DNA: TGTGCCAGTACCGAGACAGGGATTGAGGGATATCAGCCCCAGCATTTT
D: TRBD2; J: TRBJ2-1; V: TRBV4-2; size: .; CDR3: CASSQDGPGGTYNEQFF; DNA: TGTGCCAGCAGCCAAGATGGGCCGGGGGGGACCTACAATGAGCAGTTCTTC
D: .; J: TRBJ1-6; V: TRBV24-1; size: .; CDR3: CATPVRGADNSPLHF; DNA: TGTGCCACCCCAGTCCGGGGGGCGGACAATTCACCCCTCCACTTT
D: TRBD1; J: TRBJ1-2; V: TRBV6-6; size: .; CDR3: CASSYRGLNYGYTF; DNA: TGTGCCAGCAGTTACAGGGGGCTTAACTATGGCTACACCTTC
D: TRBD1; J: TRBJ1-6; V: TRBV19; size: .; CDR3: CASSPSGTVNSPLHF; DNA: TGTGCCAGTAGTCCCTCCGGGACAGTAAATTCACCCCTCCACTTT
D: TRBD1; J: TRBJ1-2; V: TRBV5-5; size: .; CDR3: CASSLTGGSYGYTF; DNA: TGTGCCAGCAGCCTGACAGGGGGCAGCTATGGCTACACCTTC
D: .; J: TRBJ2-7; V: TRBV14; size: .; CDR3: CASSQGFREQYF; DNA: TGTGCCAGCAGCCAAGGTTTCCGGGAGCAGTACTTC
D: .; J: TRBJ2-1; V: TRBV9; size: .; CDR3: CASSVAPLGSGAYNEQFF; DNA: TGTGCCAGCAGCGTAGCCCCGTTGGGTAGCGGTGCCTACAATGAGCAGTTCTTC